Listed below are T cell receptor beta chains from one sample, sequenced in a study of beta chain features in type 1 diabetes. TCRdb's table, derived via immunoSEQ multiplex PCR, lists solely in-frame clones and lacks some. The sample has more than 300,000 clones, about a tenth seen once. The sample was central memory CD4+ T cells from blood. Receptors originate from a young man with type 1 diabetes. Both conserved end residues are part of each CDR3. A D gene is named only where the DNA matches it firmly. Not all rows give a size; the values are once, few, many and, for expanded clones, a class.

J	size	V	D	DNA	CDR3
TRBJ1-3	few	TRBV28	.	TGTGCCAGCAGTGTGGCGGACGGAAACACCATATATTTT	CASSVADGNTIYF
TRBJ2-1	few	TRBV9	TRBD2	TGTGCCAGCAGCGTAGGCCTAGCGGGGGGGCCAATGGAGGAGGAGCAGTTCTTC	CASSVGLAGGPMEEEQFF
TRBJ2-5	.	TRBV7-2	TRBD2	TGTGCCAGCAGCGGGACTAGCGTGGAGACCCAGTACTTC	CASSGTSVETQYF
TRBJ2-3	.	TRBV4-3	.	TGCGCCAGCAGCCAAGAGGGGAGCAGCACAGATACGCAGTATTTT	CASSQEGSSTDTQYF
TRBJ1-2	.	TRBV29-1	.	TGCAGCGTTGAGGGCGATGAGGGGCGCGGTGGCTACACCTTC	CSVEGDEGRGGYTF
TRBJ2-2	few	TRBV7-9	.	TGTGCCAGCAGCTTGAGAACTAACAGGGTAAACACCGGGGAGCTGTTTTTT	CASSLRTNRVNTGELFF
TRBJ2-7	.	TRBV9	.	TGTGCCAGCAGCAACCCTCCATACTCCTACGAGCAGTACTTC	CASSNPPYSYEQYF
TRBJ2-1	.	TRBV6-5	.	TGTGCCAGCAAGAGGAAGCTGATAAATGAGCAGTTCTTC	CASKRKLINEQFF
TRBJ1-2	few	TRBV7-2	.	TGTGCCAGCAGCTCAACTAACTATGGCTACACCTTC	CASSSTNYGYTF
TRBJ2-3	.	TRBV10-3	TRBD2	TGTGCCATCAGGAACGCGGGGGGGCCGACAGATACGCAGTATTTT	CAIRNAGGPTDTQYF
TRBJ1-6	many	TRBV28	TRBD1	TGTGCCAGCAGTTCCGGGACAGTCAATTCACCCCTCCACTTT	CASSSGTVNSPLHF
TRBJ2-2	few	TRBV7-9	.	TGTGCCAGCAGGATCAAGGGGGGGCGAGACATCGGGGAGCTGTTTTTT	CASRIKGGRDIGELFF
TRBJ2-5	few	TRBV7-2	TRBD2	TGTGCCAGCAGCGATACCGGGGGGGGCCGAGAGACCCAGTACTTC	CASSDTGGGRETQYF
TRBJ2-7	.	TRBV18	.	TGTGCCAGCTCACCAGTACAGGGAGGCTACGAGCAGTACTTC	CASSPVQGGYEQYF
TRBJ1-1	few	TRBV2	.	TGTGCCAGCTTAAGGGGCACTGAAGCTTTCTTT	CASLRGTEAFF